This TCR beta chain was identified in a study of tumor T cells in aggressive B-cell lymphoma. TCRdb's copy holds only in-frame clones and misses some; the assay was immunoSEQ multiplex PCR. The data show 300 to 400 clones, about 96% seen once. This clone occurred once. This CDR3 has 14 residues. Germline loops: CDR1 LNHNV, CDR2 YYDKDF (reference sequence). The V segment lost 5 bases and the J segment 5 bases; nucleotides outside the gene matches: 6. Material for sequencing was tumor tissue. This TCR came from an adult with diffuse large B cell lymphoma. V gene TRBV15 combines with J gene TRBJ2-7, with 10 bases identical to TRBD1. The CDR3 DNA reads TGTGCCACCAGCGCCCGGGACAGGGGCCACGAGCAGTACTTC. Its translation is CATSARDRGHEQYF.